Below are 32 T cell receptor beta chains sequenced from a single sample in a study of cytomegalovirus exposure and HLA in healthy donors. A multiplex PCR was run with 60 Vbeta primers and 13 Jbeta primers. The table came from immunoSEQ multiplex PCR; TCRdb's copy has only in-frame clones and leaves some out. Reported are around 100,000 clones; the ten largest clones contain 3.7%. Sequencing was done on a sample of PBMCs. These receptors came from a man under 40 in good health and CMV-seronegative.

CDR3 sequence: CASSTMGGEQYF. Here the CDR3 DNA reads TGTGCCAGCAGTACCATGGGGGGCGAGCAGTACTTC. The chain is built from TRBV6-5 and TRBJ2-7; perhaps TRBD2 as D (6 bases). V gave up 5 bases and J gave up 6 bases, with 11 bases separating them. Germline V CDR1 and CDR2: MNHEY, SVGAGI. The CDR3 covers 12 residues.

The CDR3 region has the DNA TGTGCCAGCAGCTCGACAGGGTCAAGCTCCTACGAGCAGTACTTC. The encoded protein is CASSSTGSSSYEQYF. The chain carries TRBV6-5 and TRBJ2-7, with TRBD1 matching 7 bases. The CDR3 has 15 amino acids. CDR1 and CDR2 (germline): MNHEY, SVGAGI. Unmatched junction bases numbered 8, after V lost 6 bases and J lost 0 bases.

The chain has TRBV5-4 and TRBJ1-1, with 7 bases identical to TRBD1. Germline V CDR1 and CDR2: SGHNT, YYREEE (reference sequence). Trimming removed 4 bases from V and 0 bases from J; junction bases left unmatched: 6. The CDR3 has 15 amino acids. CDR3 residues: CASSRDSFLNTEAFF. The CDR3 nucleotides are TGTGCCAGCAGCCGGGACAGCTTCTTGAACACTGAAGCTTTCTTT.

The chain combines TRBV2 with TRBJ2-5; D is undetermined. The CDR3 is made up of 11 amino acids. In germline, CDR1 is SNHLY, CDR2 FYNNEI. V was cut by 7 bases and J by 5 bases, with 8 bases left in between. The CDR3 region has the DNA TGTGCCAGCATGTTGAGGGAGACCCAGTACTTC. It translates to CASMLRETQYF.

The V call is TRBV10-3, the J call TRBJ1-6; TRBD1 is a possible D gene (6 bases). CDR1 is ENHRY and CDR2 is SYGVKD in the germline V gene. The CDR3 consists of 15 residues. Between the trimmed V and J ends, which lost 0 bases and 5 bases, there was a span of 8 bases. The CDR3 bases are TGTGCCATCAGTGAGTCTTGGACAGATAATTCACCCCTCCACTTT. Encoded protein: CAISESWTDNSPLHF.

Remarks on this clone: One end of the junction fails to match germline, which may point to a read error. CDR3 sequence (DNA): TGTGCCAGCAGTGGTGGGACTGCCCGGACCCCGAACTTC. Its translation is CASSGGTARTPNF. The genes are TRBV2 and TRBJ2-5; TRBD2 is a possible D gene (6 bases). CDR3 length: 13 amino acids. Germline values: CDR1 SNHLY, CDR2 FYNNEI.

This chain links TRBV5-1 with TRBJ1-2; TRBD1 might be the D (5 bases). Trimming took 4 bases from V and 8 from J, leaving 12 bases between them. The CDR3 extends over 12 amino acids. CDR1 SGHRS and CDR2 YFSETQ come from the germline V gene. The CDR3 region has the DNA TGCGCCAGCAGCGTTCAGGGCGAGGGCTACACCTTC. It specifies CASSVQGEGYTF.

In nucleotides, the CDR3 is TGTGCCAGCAGTTACTCCGGAGTCCAGGGGTGGAATGAGCAGTTCTTC. This sequence encodes CASSYSGVQGWNEQFF. This chain links TRBV6-5 with TRBJ2-1; perhaps TRBD1 as D (6 bases). Trimming took off 0 bases at V and 7 bases at J, with 16 bases between the two ends. Germline V gene lookup returns CDR1 MNHEY and CDR2 SVGAGI. There are 16 residues in the CDR3.

Here the CDR3 DNA reads TGTGCCAGCAGCTTGTTACTCACCTTCTTTATGACAGGCGATAATTCACCCCTCCACTTT. It specifies CASSLLLTFFMTGDNSPLHF. V is TRBV5-8 and J is TRBJ1-6; a possible D gene is TRBD1 (6 bases). The V end lost 1 base, the J end lost 5 bases, and 25 bases lay between the germline ends. Germline CDR1 and CDR2: SGHTS and YDEGEE. The CDR3 runs 20 residues.

This chain uses TRBV5-4 with TRBJ2-3; TRBD1 matches 11 bases. This CDR3 comprises 15 residues. Germline V lookup: CDR1 SGHNT, CDR2 YYREEE (reference sequence). V shed 5 bases and J 3 bases; nucleotides not matched to a gene: 5. DNA for the CDR3: TGTGCCAGCAGGTCAGGACAGGGGGCGACAGATACGCAGTATTTT. Translation gives CASRSGQGATDTQYF. Full variable domain (remainder filled in from reference TRBV5-4 and TRBJ2-3): ETGVTQSPTHLIKTRGQQVTLRCSSQSGHNTVSWYQQALGQGPQFIFQYYREEENGRGNFPPRFSGLQFPNYSSELNVNALELDDSALYLCASRSGQGATDTQYFGPGTRLTVL.

The chain is built from TRBV30 and TRBJ1-2, with 8 bases aligning to TRBD1. After removal of 5 bases from V and 8 bases from J, the junction contained 10 bases not matched to a gene. Germline CDR1 reads GTSNPN; CDR2 reads SVGIG (reference sequence). The CDR3 is 13 amino acids. In nucleotides, the CDR3 is TGTGCCTGGTCCTCTTCCGGGACAGGAGGCTACACCTTC. It translates to CAWSSSGTGGYTF.

The chain's CDR3 is CASSLPGGPQETQYF. CDR3 DNA sequence: TGTGCCAGCAGCTTGCCAGGGGGGCCGCAAGAGACCCAGTACTTC. V and J are TRBV5-6 and TRBJ2-5; D is perhaps TRBD1 (7 bases). This CDR3 comprises 15 residues. Germline lookup yields CDR1 SGHDT and CDR2 YYEEEE. V was cut by 1 base and J by 2 bases, with 12 bases left in between.

The chain links TRBV5-6 to TRBJ1-5; TRBD1 aligns across 9 bases. The germline gives CDR1 SGHDT, CDR2 YYEEEE. J gave up 6 bases and V 3 bases, and 4 bases lay outside the gene matches. The CDR3 runs to 14 residues. The CDR3 region is CASSWGDRAQPQHF. In DNA, the CDR3 is TGTGCCAGCAGCTGGGGGGACAGGGCTCAGCCCCAGCATTTT.

The rearrangement uses TRBV5-4 and TRBJ2-7; 11 nucleotides agree with TRBD1. Trimming removed 4 bases from V and 3 bases from J; junction bases left unmatched: 3. CDR1 is SGHNT and CDR2 is YYREEE in the germline V gene (reference sequence). The CDR3 runs to 14 residues. CDR3 region: CASSPGTGGYEQYF. In DNA form, the CDR3 reads TGTGCCAGCAGCCCGGGGACAGGGGGCTACGAGCAGTACTTC. The full variable domain, in which reference TRBV5-4 and TRBJ2-7 provide the parts outside the CDR3, is ETGVTQSPTHLIKTRGQQVTLRCSSQSGHNTVSWYQQALGQGPQFIFQYYREEENGRGNFPPRFSGLQFPNYSSELNVNALELDDSALYLCASSPGTGGYEQYFGPGTRLTVT.

The V and J genes are TRBV7-9 and TRBJ2-2, with 8 bases matching TRBD1. The CDR3 contains 16 residues. The germline gives CDR1 SEHNR, CDR2 FQNEAQ (reference sequence). The V and J ends lost 5 bases and 1 base, in that order; junction bases with no gene match: 6. CDR3 nucleotide sequence: TGTGCCAGCAGCACCCGGACAGGGATGAACACCGGGGAGCTGTTTTTT. It yields the protein CASSTRTGMNTGELFF.

The chain has TRBV6-1 and TRBJ1-3; D is possibly TRBD1 (6 bases). Germline-derived CDR1 and CDR2 are MNHNS and SASEGT. The CDR3 runs to 20 residues. V was trimmed by 0 bases and J by 3 bases, leaving 24 bases between them. CDR3 DNA: TGTGCCAGCAGTGAAGCGCTTCCCGGGGGGCTGGCTTTTCGTGGAAACACCATATATTTT. Its protein product is CASSEALPGGLAFRGNTIYF.

This chain uses TRBV9 with TRBJ1-2, with 7 bases lining up with TRBD1. The CDR3 has 14 amino acids. Germline assignment: CDR1 SGDLS and CDR2 YYNGEE. Germline trimming cut 3 bases from V and 3 bases from J; bases unmatched to any gene: 5. The CDR3 spells CASSAQGDHYGYTF. CDR3 coding DNA: TGTGCCAGCAGCGCTCAGGGGGACCACTATGGCTACACCTTC.

The genes are TRBV7-2 and TRBJ1-6; TRBD1 matches 8 bases. CDR1 and CDR2 (germline): SGHTA, FQGNSA. Trimming at V came to 5 bases and at J to 7 bases, leaving 7 bases not matched to a gene. This CDR3 contains 15 residues. The CDR3 loop reads CASSLQGAGNSPLHF. The CDR3 bases are TGTGCCAGCAGCCTTCAGGGGGCCGGGAATTCACCCCTCCACTTT. The variable domain in full, completed from reference TRBV7-2 and TRBJ1-6, reads GAGVSQSPSNKVTEKGKDVELRCDPISGHTALYWYRQSLGQGLEFLIYFQGNSAPDKSGLPSDRFSAERTGGSVSTLTIQRTQQEDSAVYLCASSLQGAGNSPLHFGNGTRLTVT.

V is TRBV6-1 and J is TRBJ2-1, with TRBD1 as a possible D gene (5 bases). V dropped 2 bases and J dropped 2 bases, with 10 bases sitting between them. The CDR3 runs to 15 residues. Germline-derived CDR1 and CDR2 are MNHNS and SASEGT. The CDR3 reads CASSETGRPYNEQFF. CDR3 in DNA: TGTGCCAGCAGTGAAACAGGCAGGCCCTACAATGAGCAGTTCTTC.

In DNA, the CDR3 is TGTGCCAGCAGCTACCTAAGACAGGGGAACTATGGCTACACCTTC. Translation: CASSYLRQGNYGYTF. This chain joins TRBV5-5 and TRBJ1-2; 8 bases agree with TRBD1. Germline V lookup: CDR1 SGHKS, CDR2 YYEKEE (reference sequence). The CDR3 sequence is 15 residues long. Losses at the gene ends were 3 bases for V and 2 bases for J; bases not matched to a gene: 6.

The chain combines TRBV5-4 with TRBJ1-4, with 7 nucleotides matching TRBD1. This CDR3 has 16 residues. CDR1 SGHNT and CDR2 YYREEE come from the germline V gene (reference sequence). Trimming removed 4 bases from V and 0 bases from J; junction bases left unmatched: 6. The DNA of the CDR3 is TGTGCCAGCAGCAGGGACAGATTTGCAACTAATGAAAAACTGTTTTTT. It encodes CASSRDRFATNEKLFF. The entire variable domain, with the rest obtained from reference TRBV5-4 and TRBJ1-4, is as follows: ETGVTQSPTHLIKTRGQQVTLRCSSQSGHNTVSWYQQALGQGPQFIFQYYREEENGRGNFPPRFSGLQFPNYSSELNVNALELDDSALYLCASSRDRFATNEKLFFGSGTQLSVL.

As to this clone: Germline and junction disagree at one end, which may indicate a read error. The chain is built from TRBV7-8 and TRBJ2-3; TRBD2 matches 10 bases. Germline values: CDR1 SGHVS, CDR2 FQNEAQ. This CDR3 is 14 amino acids long. DNA for the CDR3: TGTGCCAGCAGCTTAGCAAGTCTAGCGGGGGCCCATCATTTT. Translating it yields CASSLASLAGAHHF. The full variable domain, its missing parts supplied by reference TRBV7-8 and TRBJ2-3, is GAGVSQSPRYKVAKRGQDVALRCDPISGHVSLFWYQQALGQGPEFLTYFQNEAQLDKSGLPSDRFFAERPEGSVSTLKIQRTQQEDSAVYLCASSLASLAGAHHFGPGTRLTVL.

This chain connects TRBV7-9 to TRBJ2-7; 9 bases fit TRBD1. Per the germline V gene, CDR1 is SEHNR and CDR2 is FQNEAQ (reference sequence). The CDR3 extends over 13 amino acids. J lost 4 bases, V lost 8 bases, and 6 bases had no gene match. Written as DNA, the CDR3 is TGTGCCAGCGACCCGGGACAGGGATACGAGCAGTACTTC. The encoded protein is CASDPGQGYEQYF.

The rearrangement joins TRBV5-1 to TRBJ2-7; 9 bases match TRBD1. The junction had 6 bases not matched to a gene; V was cut back by 1 base and J by 1 base. The CDR3 covers 16 residues. Germline lookup yields CDR1 SGHRS and CDR2 YFSETQ. This CDR3 is CASSLPPGTGSYEQYF. In DNA form, the CDR3 reads TGCGCCAGCAGCTTGCCTCCCGGGACAGGGTCCTACGAGCAGTACTTC.

CDR3 nucleotides: TGTGCCAGCAGTGGTCTGAGCGTACGCACAGATACGCAGTATTTT. Amino acid sequence: CASSGLSVRTDTQYF. The V gene is TRBV25-1, the J gene TRBJ2-3; D is undetermined. The V gene's germline CDR1 is MGHDK and CDR2 SYGVNS. CDR3 size: 15 residues. Trimming shortened V by 4 bases and J by 1 base, and 12 bases separated the two germline ends. The variable domain in full, completed from reference TRBV25-1 and TRBJ2-3, reads EADIYQTPRYLVIGTGKKITLECSQTMGHDKMYWYQQDPGMELHLIHYSYGVNSTEKGDLSSESTVSRIRTEHFPLTLESARPSHTSQYLCASSGLSVRTDTQYFGPGTRLTVL.

The CDR3 loop is CASSVASGGSQETQYF. The CDR3, as DNA: TGTGCCAGCAGCGTGGCTAGCGGGGGGTCCCAAGAGACCCAGTACTTC. The V and J genes are TRBV9 and TRBJ2-5, with TRBD2 matching over 11 bases. V gave up 2 bases and J gave up 1 base; unmatched junction bases: 4. The germline CDR1 and CDR2 sequences are SGDLS and YYNGEE. This CDR3 region has 16 residues.

V gene TRBV5-1 combines with J gene TRBJ2-5, with 9 bases matching TRBD2. Germline values: CDR1 SGHRS, CDR2 YFSETQ. CDR3 size: 17 residues. With V trimmed by 0 bases and J by 1 base, 7 bases remained unmatched. The CDR3 loop reads CASSLGVAGAPQETQYF. DNA for the CDR3: TGCGCCAGCAGCTTGGGGGTAGCGGGGGCCCCCCAAGAGACCCAGTACTTC.

This sequence joins TRBV29-1 and TRBJ2-3, with a weak D call TRBD1 (6 bases). This CDR3 has 14 amino acids. The V gene's germline CDR1 is SQVTM and CDR2 ANQGSEA. The V end was cut by 3 bases, the J end by 4 bases, with 14 bases between. The CDR3 DNA reads as TGCAGCGTTGATAACAGGGCGAGTTCAGATACGCAGTATTTT. This sequence encodes CSVDNRASSDTQYF.

The gene calls are TRBV28 and TRBJ1-5; 9 bases agree with TRBD1. This CDR3 has 16 amino acids. Germline V gene data show CDR1 as MDHEN and CDR2 as SYDVKM. The V and J ends lost 7 bases and 5 bases, in that order; junction bases with no gene match: 12. The CDR3 protein is CASIGADRGSDQPQHF. The CDR3 coding sequence is TGTGCCAGCATCGGTGCCGACAGGGGGAGTGATCAGCCCCAGCATTTT.

This chain links TRBV5-1 with TRBJ2-1, with 9 positions matching TRBD1. The germline V gene has CDR1 SGHRS and CDR2 YFSETQ. The CDR3 is 16 amino acids. J was trimmed by 4 bases and V by 4 bases; bases with no gene match: 9. CDR3 amino acids: CASSAGQGLLYNEQFF. CDR3 nucleotides: TGCGCCAGCAGCGCCGGACAGGGGCTACTTTACAATGAGCAGTTCTTC.

The V and J genes are TRBV7-9 and TRBJ2-3; TRBD1 is a possible D gene (5 bases). From germline, CDR1 is SEHNR and CDR2 FQNEAQ (reference sequence). This CDR3 is built from 13 residues. V was trimmed by 5 bases and J by 5 bases, leaving 11 bases between them. The CDR3 DNA sequence: TGTGCCAGCAGCCACGGCACAGGAGATACGCAGTATTTT. It translates to CASSHGTGDTQYF.

CDR3 residues: CAWSPNNQPQHF. CDR3 bases: TGTGCCTGGAGTCCCAACAATCAGCCCCAGCATTTT. The chain has TRBV30 and TRBJ1-5; D is unclear. V lost 2 bases and J lost 3, with 5 bases in between. The CDR3 runs to 12 residues. CDR1 and CDR2 from the germline V gene are GTSNPN and SVGIG (reference sequence).